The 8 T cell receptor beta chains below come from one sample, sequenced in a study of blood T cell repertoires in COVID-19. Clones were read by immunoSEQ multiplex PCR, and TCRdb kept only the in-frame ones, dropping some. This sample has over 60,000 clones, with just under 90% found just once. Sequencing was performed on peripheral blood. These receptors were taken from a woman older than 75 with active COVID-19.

In nucleotides, the CDR3 is TGTGCCAGCAGCGTTTCAGGGTCCGGCAAAAACATTCAGTACTTC. Translating gives CASSVSGSGKNIQYF. The V gene is TRBV9, the J gene TRBJ2-4; a weak D match, TRBD1 (5 bases). The CDR3 runs 15 residues. V was clipped by 2 bases and J by 3 bases, with 12 bases between them. Germline V gene lookup returns CDR1 SGDLS and CDR2 YYNGEE.

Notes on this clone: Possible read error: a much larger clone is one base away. The CDR3 DNA is TGTACCAGCAGCTTAACGACGGGTCTTAATGGCTACACCTTC. Encoded protein: CTSSLTTGLNGYTF. The V and J genes are TRBV7-9 and TRBJ1-2; the D is unclear. From germline, CDR1 is SEHNR and CDR2 FQNEAQ (reference sequence). The CDR3 sequence is 14 residues long.

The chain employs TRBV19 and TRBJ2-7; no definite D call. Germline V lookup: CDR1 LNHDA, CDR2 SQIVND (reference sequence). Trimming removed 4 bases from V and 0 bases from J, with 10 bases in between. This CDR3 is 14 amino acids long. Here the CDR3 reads CASSTGSRSYEQYF. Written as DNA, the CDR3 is TGTGCCAGTAGTACAGGTTCGCGCTCCTACGAGCAGTACTTC.

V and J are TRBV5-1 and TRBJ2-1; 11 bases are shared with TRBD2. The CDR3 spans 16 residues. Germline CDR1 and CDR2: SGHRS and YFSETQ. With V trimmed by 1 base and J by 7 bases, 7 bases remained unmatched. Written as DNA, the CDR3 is TGCGCCAGCAGCTTGTCCCCGACTAGCGGGAAAAATGAGCAGTTCTTC. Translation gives CASSLSPTSGKNEQFF.

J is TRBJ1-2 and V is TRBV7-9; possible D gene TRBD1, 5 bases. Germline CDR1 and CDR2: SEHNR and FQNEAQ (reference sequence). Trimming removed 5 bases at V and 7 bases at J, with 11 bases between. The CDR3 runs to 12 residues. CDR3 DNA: TGTGCCAGCAGCCGGGGGAGAGGTGGCTACACCTTC. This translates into CASSRGRGGYTF.

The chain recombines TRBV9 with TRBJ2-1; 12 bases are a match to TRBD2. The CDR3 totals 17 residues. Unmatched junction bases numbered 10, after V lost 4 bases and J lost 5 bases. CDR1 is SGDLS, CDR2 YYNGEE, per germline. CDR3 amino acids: CASSPRTSGTSNNEQFF. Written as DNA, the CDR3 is TGTGCCAGCAGCCCGCGGACTAGCGGGACCTCTAACAATGAGCAGTTCTTC.

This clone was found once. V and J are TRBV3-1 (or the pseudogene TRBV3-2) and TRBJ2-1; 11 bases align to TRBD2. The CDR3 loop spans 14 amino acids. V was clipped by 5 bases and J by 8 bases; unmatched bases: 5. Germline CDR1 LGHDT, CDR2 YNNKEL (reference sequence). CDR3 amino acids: CASSSTSGTDEQFF. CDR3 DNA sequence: TGTGCCAGCAGCTCGACTAGCGGGACCGATGAGCAGTTCTTC.

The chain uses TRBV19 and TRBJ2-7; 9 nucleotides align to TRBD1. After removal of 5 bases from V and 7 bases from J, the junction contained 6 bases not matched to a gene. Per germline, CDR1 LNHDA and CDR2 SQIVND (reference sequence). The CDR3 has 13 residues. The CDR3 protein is CASSWDREGEQYF. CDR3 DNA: TGTGCCAGTAGTTGGGACAGGGAAGGGGAGCAGTACTTC.